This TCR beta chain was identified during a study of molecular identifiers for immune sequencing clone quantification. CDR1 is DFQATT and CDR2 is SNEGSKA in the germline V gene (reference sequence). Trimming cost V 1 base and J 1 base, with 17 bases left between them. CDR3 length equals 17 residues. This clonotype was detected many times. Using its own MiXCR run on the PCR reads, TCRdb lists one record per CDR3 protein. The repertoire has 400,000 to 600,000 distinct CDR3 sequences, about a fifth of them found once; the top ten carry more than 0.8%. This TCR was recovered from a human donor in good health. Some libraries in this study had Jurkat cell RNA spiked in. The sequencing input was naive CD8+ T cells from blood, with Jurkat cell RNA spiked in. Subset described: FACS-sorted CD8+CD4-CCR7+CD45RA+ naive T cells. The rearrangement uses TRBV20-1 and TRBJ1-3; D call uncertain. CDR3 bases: TGCAGTGCTAGAGGATGGACGGGCGCATCTTCTGGAAACACCATATATTTT. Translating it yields CSARGWTGASSGNTIYF.